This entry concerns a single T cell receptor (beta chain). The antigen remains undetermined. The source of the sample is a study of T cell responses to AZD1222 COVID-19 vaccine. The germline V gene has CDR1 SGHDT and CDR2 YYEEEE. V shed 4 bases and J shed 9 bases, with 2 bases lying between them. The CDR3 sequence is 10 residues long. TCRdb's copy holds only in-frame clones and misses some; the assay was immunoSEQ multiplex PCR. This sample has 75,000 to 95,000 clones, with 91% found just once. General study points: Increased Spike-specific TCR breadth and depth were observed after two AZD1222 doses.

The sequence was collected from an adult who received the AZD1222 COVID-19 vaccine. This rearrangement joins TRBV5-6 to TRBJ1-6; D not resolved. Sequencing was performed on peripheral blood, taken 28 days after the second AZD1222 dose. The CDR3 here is CASSLSPLHF. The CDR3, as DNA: TGTGCCAGCAGCCTTTCACCCCTCCACTTT.